What follows are 20 T cell receptor beta chains derived from one specimen sequenced in a study of human T cells and chemical hapten exposure. TCRdb independently ran MiXCR on the RACE reads; one entry per CDR3 protein. This sample has around 57,000 distinct CDR3 sequences, with approximately 10% found just once. Time point described: patch test 1, 2 weeks after DPC sensitization. This sample's treatment: therapeutic diphenylcyclopropenone sensitization with weekly scalp DPC. Extraction of total RNA was performed on unfractionated whole blood. The specimen comprised whole blood, sampled in connection with sensitization to the hapten diphenylcyclopropenone (DPC). These receptors were taken from a woman aged 35 to 49 with alopecia areata. Some clones in this sample may be carry-over from other donors' samples.

Turning to this clonotype: The junction does not match germline at one end; this may be a read error. The chain combines TRBV12-3 or TRBV12-4 with TRBJ1-4; possibly TRBD1 for D (5 bases). This CDR3 contains 13 residues. The CDR3 coding sequence is TGTGTCAGCGGGGGACGGACTAATGAAAAACTGTTTTTT. This encodes CVSGGRTNEKLFF.

The table lists this clonotype with many counts. The junction differs from germline at one of its ends, possibly a read error. This chain links TRBV29-1 with TRBJ1-1; D call uncertain. The CDR3 has 10 residues. The germline V gene has CDR1 SQVTM and CDR2 ANQGSEA. As DNA, the CDR3 is TGCAGCGTTGAGGGTCGAGGGTTCCTCTTT. Protein product: CSVEGRGFLF.

This clonotype has a count of ten or more. V and J are TRBV4-3 and TRBJ2-7; either TRBD1 or TRBD2 may supply D (5 bases each). With 1 base removed from V and 3 bases from J, the gap between germline ends came to 13 bases. The CDR3 runs 15 residues. CDR1 LGHNA and CDR2 YSLEER come from the germline V gene. Here the CDR3 DNA reads TGCGCCAGCAGCCAAGGAAGGGGCGGGTACTACGAGCAGTACTTC. Encoded protein: CASSQGRGGYYEQYF.

This clonotype appeared many times. The chain uses TRBV7-9 and TRBJ2-5; D not certain. V was shortened by 2 bases and J by 1 base, with 11 bases between the two germline ends. This CDR3 comprises 15 residues. Germline V gives CDR1 SEHNR, CDR2 FQNEAQ (reference sequence). For the CDR3, the DNA is TGTGCCAGCAGCTTAACTTCTTCCAGCCAAGAGACCCAGTACTTC. Residues: CASSLTSSSQETQYF.

A few counts support this clonotype. The chain combines TRBV5-5 with TRBJ1-1; D unresolved. Germline V gene sequence: CDR1 SGHKS, CDR2 YYEKEE (reference sequence). This CDR3 is built from 12 residues. Deletions cut 4 bases from V and 11 bases from J, with 15 bases between. The CDR3 is CASSREEVRAFF. The CDR3 DNA reads as TGTGCCAGCAGCCGCGAGGAGGTGCGGGCTTTCTTT.

This clonotype occurred a few times. The chain uses TRBV2 and TRBJ2-3; D is perhaps TRBD1 (5 bases). V was trimmed by 1 base and J by 8 bases, leaving 13 bases between them. The CDR3 is 14 residues long. The germline V gene has CDR1 SNHLY and CDR2 FYNNEI. The CDR3 sequence: CASSEVQGIGTQYF. CDR3 DNA sequence: TGTGCCAGCAGTGAAGTGCAGGGTATCGGTACGCAGTATTTT.

The CDR3, as DNA: TGTGCCAGCAGTGCCGACAGGTGGGGCAATCAGCCCCAGCATTTT. Translating gives CASSADRWGNQPQHF. This chain links TRBV27 with TRBJ1-5; maybe TRBD1 (6 bases). CDR3 size: 15 residues. Trimming removed 5 bases at V and 2 bases at J, with 13 bases between. CDR1 is MNHEY, CDR2 SMNVEV, per germline (reference sequence).

This clonotype occurred a few times. This chain uses TRBV18 with TRBJ1-4, with D uncertain. The CDR3 totals 16 residues. Trimming took off 4 bases at V and 5 bases at J, with 17 bases between the two ends. From germline, CDR1 is KGHSH and CDR2 LQKENI. CDR3 protein: CASSQDARGGNEKLFF. The DNA for the CDR3 is TGTGCCAGCTCACAAGACGCCCGGGGAGGCAATGAAAAACTGTTTTTT.

The table lists this clonotype with a few counts. The chain links TRBV6-2 or TRBV6-3 to TRBJ1-1; no clear D gene. Trimming removed 2 bases at V and 4 bases at J, with 8 bases between. In germline, CDR1 is MNHEY, CDR2 SVGEGT. The CDR3 is 13 amino acids. CDR3 region: CASSYRAGTEAFF. The DNA of the CDR3 is TGTGCCAGCAGTTACCGGGCGGGCACTGAAGCTTTCTTT.

This clonotype occurred many times. The chain couples TRBV4-2 to TRBJ2-6; tentatively, D is TRBD1 (6 bases). V was shortened by 1 base and J by 0 bases, with 16 bases between the two germline ends. The germline V gene has CDR1 LGHNA and CDR2 YNFKEQ. The CDR3 is 19 amino acids. CDR3 residues: CASSQGLWDTRSGANVLTF. CDR3 sequence (DNA): TGTGCCAGCAGCCAAGGTCTCTGGGACACTCGCTCTGGGGCCAACGTCCTGACTTTC.

The gene calls are TRBV24-1 and TRBJ2-1; 11 bases map to TRBD2. The CDR3 has 13 amino acids. Germline V lookup: CDR1 KGHDR, CDR2 SFDVKD. V lost 4 bases, J lost 15 bases, and 7 bases stayed unmatched. The CDR3 nucleotides read TGTGCCACCAGTGAACTGACTAGCGGGGTGCTGTTCTTC. Protein sequence: CATSELTSGVLFF.

V and J are TRBV19 and TRBJ2-2; D may match TRBD1 or TRBD2 (5 bases each). The germline V and J ends were trimmed by 7 bases and 5 bases, with 14 bases remaining between them. The CDR3 runs 14 residues. From germline, CDR1 is LNHDA and CDR2 SQIVND (reference sequence). CDR3 protein: CASNSGTVTGELFF. In nucleotides, the CDR3 is TGTGCCAGTAATTCCGGGACGGTTACCGGGGAGCTGTTTTTT.

This clonotype was counted at least ten times. The V gene is TRBV2, the J gene TRBJ2-7, with 9 bases aligning to TRBD1. J was trimmed by 7 bases and V by 5 bases; bases with no gene match: 12. From germline, CDR1 is SNHLY and CDR2 FYNNEI. This CDR3 has 15 residues. CDR3 region: CASSRTGTGIVEQYF. The CDR3 coding sequence is TGTGCCAGCAGTCGGACCGGGACAGGGATAGTGGAGCAGTACTTC.

This clonotype came up a few times. V is TRBV9 and J is TRBJ1-4; TRBD1 matches at 8 bases. The CDR3 spans 14 residues. The J segment lost 3 bases and the V segment lost 4 bases, leaving 2 bases of the junction unmatched. CDR1 SGDLS and CDR2 YYNGEE come from the germline V gene. CDR3 sequence reads: CASSPGGPNEKLFF. As DNA, the CDR3 is TGTGCCAGCAGCCCAGGGGGCCCTAATGAAAAACTGTTTTTT.

This sequence joins TRBV3-1 and TRBJ1-1; D call uncertain. CDR3 length: 12 residues. V gave up 1 base and J gave up 1 base, with 1 base separating them. Germline V gives CDR1 LGHDT, CDR2 YNNKEL (reference sequence). The CDR3 loop reads CASSQGNTEAFF. CDR3 bases: TGTGCCAGCAGCCAAGGGAACACTGAAGCTTTCTTT. The full variable domain, with the rest looked up from reference TRBV3-1 and TRBJ1-1, is DTAVSQTPKYLVTQMGNDKSIKCEQNLGHDTMYWYKQDSKKFLKIMFSYNNKELIINETVPNRFSPKSPDKAHLNLHINSLELGDSAVYFCASSQGNTEAFFGQGTRLTVV.

In this sample, this clonotype turned up a few times. The rearrangement uses TRBV29-1 and TRBJ1-1, with 7 bases lining up with TRBD1. Trimming took 7 bases from V and 2 from J; bases not matched to a gene: 10. Germline CDR1 and CDR2: SQVTM and ANQGSEA. The CDR3 runs 14 residues. In nucleotides, the CDR3 is TGCAGCGCGACAGGGCTCGGGGGAAACACTGAAGCTTTCTTT. It translates to CSATGLGGNTEAFF.

The V gene is TRBV4-3, the J gene TRBJ1-1; TRBD1 agrees at 7 bases. The CDR3 length is 13 residues. Per the germline V gene, CDR1 is LGHNA and CDR2 is YSLEER. The trim removed 8 bases at V and 1 base at J, leaving 4 bases unmatched. The CDR3 coding sequence is TGCGCCAGCGGGGGACAGAGGAACACTGAAGCTTTCTTT. Translated, it gives CASGGQRNTEAFF.

This clonotype has at least ten counts. The gene calls are TRBV5-1 and TRBJ1-1, with D possibly TRBD1 on 5 matching bases. Germline assignment: CDR1 SGHRS and CDR2 YFSETQ. With 3 bases removed from V and 0 bases from J, the gap between germline ends came to 15 bases. The CDR3 totals 16 residues. The CDR3 DNA reads TGCGCCAGCAGCTGGGACCAGACAGCCATGAACACTGAAGCTTTCTTT. Its translation is CASSWDQTAMNTEAFF.

In regard to this clonotype: Mismatch with germline at one junction end may stem from a read error. The V and J genes are TRBV2 and TRBJ2-7; 8 nucleotides line up with TRBD1. Germline CDR1 is SNHLY and CDR2 is FYNNEI. This CDR3 is 13 amino acids long. CDR3 in DNA: TGTGCCAGCAGTGAAGCCCTCCGGACAGGGAAGGACTTC. Protein product: CASSEALRTGKDF.

This clonotype was observed many times. The chain has TRBV7-6 and TRBJ2-1; TRBD2 is a possible D gene (5 bases). V dropped 3 bases and J dropped 5 bases, with 11 bases sitting between them. Germline CDR1 reads SGHVS; CDR2 reads FNYEAQ. The CDR3 runs to 14 residues. The CDR3, as DNA: TGTGCCAGCAGCTTGTTTCGGGGTGACAATGAGCAGTTCTTC. Translating gives CASSLFRGDNEQFF.